This T cell receptor (beta chain) was captured by sequencing in a study of T cell clonality in common variable immunodeficiency. The table lists this clone with a few counts. The sequence runs out 3 residues before the end of the CDR3; the remainder is reconstructed from the germline J gene. V lost 8 bases and J 7 bases, leaving 8 bases between the germline ends. The germline gives CDR1 SGHVS, CDR2 FQNEAQ. The CDR3 has 11 residues. Sequencing input was equivalent genomic DNA from CVID and controls. Sequencing was performed with immunoSEQ multiplex PCR; in TCRdb, only in-frame clones are kept and a portion is missing. Listed for the sample are 51,000 or so clones, none seen a single time.

The rearrangement joins TRBV7-8 to TRBJ2-2; D uncertain. Sequenced input: peripheral blood mononuclear cells. The TCR comes from a person between 18 and 75 years old in good health. The sequenced part of the CDR3 DNA is TGTGCCAGCCTAAGTGGCGGGGAG. The encoded protein is CASLSGGE. The CDR3 in its entirety is CASLSGGELFF.